The 10 T cell receptor beta chains reported below all come from one sample, sequenced in a study of a mutant IDH1 vaccine in newly diagnosed glioma. The data were produced by immunoSEQ multiplex PCR, yet TCRdb's version contains in-frame clones alone and is incomplete. This table holds about 15,000 clones, roughly nine tenths found once. The time point here: baseline, week 1 (first vaccination visit). Sample treatment: pre-vaccination baseline after standard-of-care therapy. The input for sequencing was PBMCs, taken from a glioma patient treated with radiotherapy, temozolomide or both. These receptor sequences come from a woman between 40 and 50 years old with glioma. Some clones in this sample may be carry-over from other donors' samples.

J is TRBJ2-7 and V is TRBV7-8; D is possibly TRBD2 (5 bases). This CDR3 comprises 14 residues. Trimming took off 8 bases at V and 4 bases at J, with 18 bases between the two ends. Germline CDR1 reads SGHVS; CDR2 reads FQNEAQ. CDR3 sequence reads: CASSRGNSQYEQYF. The CDR3 coding sequence is TGTGCCAGCTCCCGAGGGAACAGCCAGTACGAGCAGTACTTC.

The chain recombines TRBV11-2 with TRBJ2-2; maybe TRBD2 (5 bases). The V end was cut by 1 base, the J end by 6 bases, with 9 bases between. CDR1 and CDR2 (germline): SGHAT, FQNNGV. This CDR3 has 14 residues. In DNA, the CDR3 is TGTGCCAGCAGCTTAGGGGCTAGCCCCGGGGAGCTGTTTTTT. Encoded protein: CASSLGASPGELFF.

This chain connects TRBV27 to TRBJ2-7; 9 bases map to TRBD1. V dropped 6 bases and J dropped 3; count of bases not matched to a gene: 6. Germline lookup yields CDR1 MNHEY and CDR2 SMNVEV (reference sequence). There are 14 residues in the CDR3. The CDR3 DNA reads TGTGCCAGCAGGTCTCCGGGACAGGGCTACGAGCAGTACTTC. As protein: CASRSPGQGYEQYF.

The chain couples TRBV4-1 to TRBJ2-1; TRBD2 aligns across 8 bases. This CDR3 has 15 residues. Germline assignment: CDR1 MGHRA and CDR2 YSYEKL. V lost 5 bases to trimming and J lost 6 bases; unmatched junction nucleotides: 9. The CDR3 coding sequence is TGCGCCAGCAGCTCGGCGGGAGGCCTAATCAATGAGCAGTTCTTC. This encodes CASSSAGGLINEQFF.

The rearrangement uses TRBV5-6 and TRBJ2-3, with 13 bases identical to TRBD2. Germline V gene data show CDR1 as SGHDT and CDR2 as YYEEEE. The CDR3 length is 15 residues. J was trimmed by 5 bases and V by 4 bases; bases with no gene match: 4. This CDR3 reads CASSPRTSGRDTQYF. Here the CDR3 DNA reads TGTGCCAGCAGCCCGAGGACTAGCGGGAGAGATACGCAGTATTTT.

The genes are TRBV6-5 and TRBJ1-5; D not resolved. The CDR3 runs 15 residues. The ends were cut back, 6 bases at V and 1 base at J, with 13 bases in the middle. Germline CDR1 is MNHEY and CDR2 is SVGAGI. CDR3 DNA sequence: TGTGCCAGCAGCCCACTCGGGGAAAGCAATCAGCCCCAGCATTTT. This sequence encodes CASSPLGESNQPQHF.

Only one count was recorded for this clone. This chain joins TRBV7-6 and TRBJ1-3; no clear D gene. Looked up from germline, CDR1 is SGHVS and CDR2 is FNYEAQ. CDR3 length: 14 amino acids. Trimming took off 6 bases at V and 0 bases at J, with 9 bases between the two ends. CDR3 protein: CASRPNPSGNTIYF. Here the CDR3 DNA reads TGTGCCAGCAGGCCAAACCCCTCTGGAAACACCATATATTTT.

This chain uses TRBV27 with TRBJ2-2, with 7 nucleotides matching TRBD1. Germline V lookup: CDR1 MNHEY, CDR2 SMNVEV (reference sequence). The V segment lost 6 bases and the J segment 1 base; nucleotides outside the gene matches: 8. The CDR3 contains 16 residues. The CDR3 DNA reads TGTGCCAGCAGGGTTCTCGGGACAGTGAACACCGGGGAGCTGTTTTTT. This gives the protein CASRVLGTVNTGELFF.

This clone was recorded once. V gene TRBV19 combines with J gene TRBJ1-2, with D possibly TRBD1 on 5 matching bases. Trimming took off 10 bases at V and 3 bases at J, with 18 bases between the two ends. The CDR3 loop spans 14 amino acids. From germline, CDR1 is LNHDA and CDR2 SQIVND (reference sequence). The CDR3 DNA follows: TGTGCCACCAAGGGGTTATTGAGTGACTATGGCTACACCTTC. This sequence encodes CATKGLLSDYGYTF. Using reference TRBV19 and TRBJ1-2 for the parts outside the CDR3, the full variable domain is DGGITQSPKYLFRKEGQNVTLSCEQNLNHDAMYWYRQDPGQGLRLIYYSQIVNDFQKGDIAEGYSVSREKKESFPLTVTSAQKNPTAFYLCATKGLLSDYGYTFGSGTRLTVV.

V usage is TRBV6-1 and J usage is TRBJ1-4; D unclear. CDR1 and CDR2 (germline): MNHNS, SASEGT. This CDR3 is built from 17 residues. Trimming removed 1 base from V and 8 bases from J, with 20 bases in between. The CDR3, as DNA: TGTGCCAGCAGTGAAGTAGGCCCGACGGCGTCTTGGGAAAAACTGTTTTTT. This encodes CASSEVGPTASWEKLFF.